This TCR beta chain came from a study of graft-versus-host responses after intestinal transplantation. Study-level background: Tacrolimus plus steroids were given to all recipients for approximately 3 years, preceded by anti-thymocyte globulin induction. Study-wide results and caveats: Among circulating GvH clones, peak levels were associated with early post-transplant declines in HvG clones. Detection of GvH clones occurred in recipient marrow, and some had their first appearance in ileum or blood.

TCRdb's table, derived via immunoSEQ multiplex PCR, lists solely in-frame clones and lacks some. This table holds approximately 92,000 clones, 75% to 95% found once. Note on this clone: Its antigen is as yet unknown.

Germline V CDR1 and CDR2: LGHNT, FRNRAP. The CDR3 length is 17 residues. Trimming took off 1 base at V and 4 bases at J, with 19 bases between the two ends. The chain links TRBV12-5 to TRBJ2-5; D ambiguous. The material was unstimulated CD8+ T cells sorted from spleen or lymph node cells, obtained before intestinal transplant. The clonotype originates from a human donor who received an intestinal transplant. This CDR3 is CASGLAPWVVGGETQYF. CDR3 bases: TGTGCTAGTGGTTTGGCTCCTTGGGTTGTTGGCGGAGAGACCCAGTACTTC.